This record covers a single TCR beta chain. Unique molecular identifiers were used in preparing the TCRbeta library. Via MiXCR, TCRdb re-called the PCR reads, giving one row per CDR3 protein. The sample lists fewer than 450,000 distinct CDR3 sequences; about 16% were seen once. The data belong to a study of T-cell reconstitution after alpha-beta-depleted transplantation in children. The trim removed 3 bases at V and 15 bases at J, leaving 6 bases unmatched. CDR1 and CDR2 from the germline V gene are SQVTM and ANQGSEA. The CDR3 contains 11 residues. The origin of this receptor is a male patient aged 2-15 years who had a stem cell transplant for acute lymphoblastic leukemia, so the T cells may come from the graft donor. Sequencing was performed on PBMCs, mostly from graft donor cells, taken 360 days after TCRalphabeta/CD19-depleted stem cell transplant. The chain employs TRBV29-1 and TRBJ2-1; the match to TRBD2 covers 9 bases. The chain's CDR3 is CSVDGGRAAFF. As DNA, the CDR3 is TGCAGCGTTGATGGCGGGAGGGCCGCGTTCTTC.